This T cell receptor beta chain was recorded in a study of cytomegalovirus exposure and HLA in healthy donors. Across the whole study: Genotyping showed 70% to 90% of 300 to 450 donors falling in the Caucasian-associated ancestry cluster. Study results and caveats: The productive fraction for most TCR beta V segments was about 90% or about 30% in an earlier analysis. A later analysis linked a missense DCLRE1C variant to TCR beta V- and J-gene trimming.

As concerns this clone: Its specificity is unknown.

V lost 1 base to trimming and J lost 0 bases; unmatched junction nucleotides: 6. The V gene's germline CDR1 is SGHTA and CDR2 FQGNSA. The CDR3 totals 16 residues. Primers: 60 Vbeta forward and 13 Jbeta reverse. Data came from immunoSEQ multiplex PCR; TCRdb stores just in-frame clones and leaves some out. The sample lists under 150,000 clones, roughly 80% seen once, with approximately 6.3% in the top ten. The source of this sequence is a woman aged 35 to 49 in good health and CMV-seropositive. The chain joins TRBV7-2 to TRBJ2-7, with 7 bases aligning to TRBD2. The specimen was PBMCs. The CDR3 DNA is TGTGCCAGCAGCTTAGGGGCGCGGGGGAGCTCCTACGAGCAGTACTTC. Residues: CASSLGARGSSYEQYF.